This T cell receptor beta chain was observed in a study of cytomegalovirus exposure and HLA in healthy donors. The wider study: Later analysis reported that the 110 or so validation repertoires shared the platform of the 500 to 850 first-cohort repertoires.

The method was immunoSEQ multiplex PCR; TCRdb's version includes in-frame clones alone and lacks a portion of them. The table lists about 40,000 clones, 93% of them singletons, with less than 2.5% in the top ten. The source material was PBMCs. The sequence was obtained from a woman aged 18 to 35 in good health and CMV-seronegative.

As DNA, the CDR3 is TGTGCCAGCAGGTACAGGGTCGATGGGGCCAACGTCCTGACTTTC. This codes for CASRYRVDGANVLTF. The chain has TRBV5-5 and TRBJ2-6, with D tentatively TRBD1 (6 bases). This CDR3 is 15 amino acids long. Trimming left V 5 bases short and J 3 bases short, with 12 bases between. Per germline, CDR1 SGHKS and CDR2 YYEKEE (reference sequence).